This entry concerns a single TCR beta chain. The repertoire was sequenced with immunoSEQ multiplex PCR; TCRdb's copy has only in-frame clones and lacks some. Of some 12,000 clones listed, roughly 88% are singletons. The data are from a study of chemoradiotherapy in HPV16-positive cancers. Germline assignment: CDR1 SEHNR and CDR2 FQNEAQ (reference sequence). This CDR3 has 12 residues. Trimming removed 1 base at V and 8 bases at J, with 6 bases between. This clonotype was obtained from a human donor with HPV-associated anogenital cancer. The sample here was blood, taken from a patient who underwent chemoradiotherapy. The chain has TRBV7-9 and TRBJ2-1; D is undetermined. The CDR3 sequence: CASSLGSYEQFF. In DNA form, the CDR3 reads TGTGCCAGCAGCTTAGGGTCTTATGAGCAGTTCTTC.